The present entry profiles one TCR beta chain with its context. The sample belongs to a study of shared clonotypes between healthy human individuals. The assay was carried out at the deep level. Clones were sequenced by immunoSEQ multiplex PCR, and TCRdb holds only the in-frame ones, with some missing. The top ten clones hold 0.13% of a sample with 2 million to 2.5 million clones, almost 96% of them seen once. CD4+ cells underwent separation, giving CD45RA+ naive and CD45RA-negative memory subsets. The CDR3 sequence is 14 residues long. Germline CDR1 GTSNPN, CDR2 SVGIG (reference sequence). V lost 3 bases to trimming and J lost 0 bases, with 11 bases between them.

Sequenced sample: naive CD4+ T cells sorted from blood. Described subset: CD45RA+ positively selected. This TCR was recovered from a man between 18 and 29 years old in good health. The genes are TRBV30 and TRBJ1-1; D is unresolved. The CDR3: CAWRAWNLNTEAFF. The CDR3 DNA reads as TGTGCCTGGAGGGCTTGGAATCTGAACACTGAAGCTTTCTTT.